The clone carrying this T cell receptor (beta chain) has a handful of counts. This specimen comes from a study of molecular identifiers for immune sequencing clone quantification. One entry per CDR3 protein, called by TCRdb with MiXCR from the PCR reads. Among about 510,000 distinct CDR3 sequences listed, about 22% were seen once. This CDR3 is 12 amino acids long. V was shortened by 2 bases and J by 5 bases, with 7 bases between the two germline ends. Germline assignment: CDR1 MNHEY and CDR2 SVGEGT. Sequencing input: naive CD8+ T cells from blood, with Jurkat cell RNA spiked in. Documented subset: FACS-sorted CD8+CD4-CCR7+CD45RA+ naive T cells. The V gene is TRBV6-2 or TRBV6-3, the J gene TRBJ2-7, with D tentatively TRBD1 (5 bases). The sequence was collected from a human donor in good health. Some libraries in this study had Jurkat cell RNA spiked in. The CDR3 region has the DNA TGTGCCAGCAGTTACCTAGGGGACGAGCAGTACTTC. Its protein product is CASSYLGDEQYF.